What follows are 28 T cell receptor beta chains derived from one specimen sequenced in a study of identical twins. MiXCR, applied by TCRdb to the 5' RACE reads, yields one record per CDR3 protein. This table has fewer than 550,000 distinct CDR3 sequences, roughly an eighth appearing once. This sample was shared with a second study, whose subject was yellow fever vaccine responses in identical twins.

The sequenced sample was CD4+ T cells sorted from blood. The receptors originated from a woman aged 18-30 years in good health.

This clonotype was counted a few times. The genes are TRBV11-2 and TRBJ2-7, with 7 bases aligning to TRBD1. V shed 4 bases, J shed 1 base, and the junction held 7 bases outside the gene matches. This CDR3 comprises 15 residues. Germline values: CDR1 SGHAT, CDR2 FQNNGV. The CDR3 sequence: CASSSGAGGSYEQYF. For the CDR3, the DNA is TGTGCCAGCAGCTCCGGGGCAGGGGGTTCCTACGAGCAGTACTTC. Based on the CDR3 plus reference TRBV11-2 and TRBJ2-7, the full variable domain is EAGVAQSPRYKIIEKRQSVAFWCNPISGHATLYWYQQILGQGPKLLIQFQNNGVVDDSQLPKDRFSAERLKGVDSTLKIQPAKLEDSAVYLCASSSGAGGSYEQYFGPGTRLTVT.

This clonotype was seen ten or more times. The V call is TRBV6-5, the J call TRBJ1-2; tentatively, D is TRBD1 (6 bases). The CDR3 length is 14 residues. V was shortened by 4 bases and J by 4 bases, with 13 bases between the two germline ends. CDR1 and CDR2 (germline): MNHEY, SVGAGI. The CDR3 nucleotides are TGTGCCAGCAGTTCATCGTCGACAGGCTATGGCTACACCTTC. This sequence encodes CASSSSSTGYGYTF.

The chain is built from TRBV7-8 and TRBJ2-7; TRBD2 aligns across 14 bases. CDR1 is SGHVS and CDR2 is FQNEAQ in the germline V gene. This CDR3 has 18 residues. V lost 5 bases to trimming and J lost 3 bases; unmatched junction nucleotides: 12. CDR3 in DNA: TGTGCCAGCAGCCGGACCGGGACTAGCGGGGGTTACGTCTACGAGCAGTACTTC. Amino acid sequence: CASSRTGTSGGYVYEQYF.

Only a few counts were recorded for this clonotype. The rearrangement joins TRBV5-1 to TRBJ2-7; D is unresolved. The CDR3 runs 13 residues. Germline CDR1 and CDR2: SGHRS and YFSETQ. V was trimmed by 5 bases and J by 2 bases, leaving 11 bases between them. CDR3 DNA sequence: TGCGCCAGCAGTATTGAGGTAACCTACGAGCAGTACTTC. Its translation is CASSIEVTYEQYF.

The gene calls are TRBV6-2 or TRBV6-3 and TRBJ2-3; D is perhaps TRBD2 (6 bases). Deletions cut 2 bases from V and 0 bases from J, with 12 bases between. The germline V gene has CDR1 MNHEY and CDR2 SVGEGT. The CDR3 spans 16 residues. The CDR3 reads CASSYAGGASTDTQYF. CDR3 DNA sequence: TGTGCCAGCAGTTACGCGGGCGGGGCTAGCACAGATACGCAGTATTTT.

This clonotype appeared a few times. The J gene is TRBJ2-5, the V gene TRBV30; D is unclear. The V end lost 0 bases, the J end lost 5 bases, and 7 bases lay between the germline ends. This CDR3 is built from 12 residues. CDR1 and CDR2 (germline): GTSNPN, SVGIG (reference sequence). The CDR3 DNA reads TGTGCCTGGAGTGTGGTCTCCGAGACCCAGTACTTC. It specifies CAWSVVSETQYF.

This clonotype turned up a few times. The CDR3 loop is CASRRAGGNEQYF. The CDR3 coding sequence is TGTGCCAGCAGACGAGCCGGGGGAAACGAGCAGTACTTC. This rearrangement joins TRBV27 to TRBJ2-7; D possibly corresponds to TRBD2 (6 bases). This CDR3 has 13 residues. V lost 6 bases to trimming and J lost 5 bases, with 14 bases between them. Germline values: CDR1 MNHEY, CDR2 SMNVEV (reference sequence).

This chain links TRBV5-1 with TRBJ2-5; the match to TRBD2 covers 15 bases. The CDR3 is 17 residues long. The germline V gene has CDR1 SGHRS and CDR2 YFSETQ. V was clipped by 1 base and J by 5 bases; unmatched bases: 6. The CDR3 protein is CASSLQGLAGGMETQYF. Written as DNA, the CDR3 is TGCGCCAGCAGCTTGCAGGGACTAGCGGGAGGAATGGAGACCCAGTACTTC.

The chain combines TRBV2 with TRBJ2-2; D ambiguous. The V gene lost 1 base and the J gene lost 5 bases, with 5 bases spanning the gap. Germline-derived CDR1 and CDR2 are SNHLY and FYNNEI. The CDR3 consists of 13 residues. CDR3 protein: CASSEVVTGELFF. As DNA, the CDR3 is TGTGCCAGCAGTGAAGTTGTAACCGGGGAGCTGTTTTTT. Filled out from reference TRBV2 and TRBJ2-2, the complete variable domain reads EPEVTQTPSHQVTQMGQEVILRCVPISNHLYFYWYRQILGQKVEFLVSFYNNEISEKSEIFDDQFSVERPDGSNFTLKIRSTKLEDSAMYFCASSEVVTGELFFGEGSRLTVL.

This clonotype was counted a few times. The chain has TRBV12-5 and TRBJ2-3, with D unresolved. V was shortened by 6 bases and J by 3 bases, with 7 bases between the two germline ends. CDR1 and CDR2 from the germline V gene are LGHNT and FRNRAP. There are 12 residues in the CDR3. The CDR3 nucleotides are TGTGCTAGTGGGTATGAGACAGATACGCAGTATTTT. The encoded protein is CASGYETDTQYF.

This clonotype turned up a few times. This rearrangement joins TRBV12-3 or TRBV12-4 to TRBJ2-7; 8 bases align to TRBD2. The CDR3 loop spans 13 amino acids. V lost 6 bases to trimming and J lost 7 bases; unmatched junction nucleotides: 8. CDR3 loop: CASSSGQRGEQYF. CDR3 DNA sequence: TGTGCCAGCAGCAGCGGACAGCGGGGGGAGCAGTACTTC.

This chain links TRBV18 with TRBJ2-3; maybe TRBD2 (8 bases). Per the germline V gene, CDR1 is KGHSH and CDR2 is LQKENI. V lost 3 bases to trimming and J lost 4 bases, with 17 bases between them. The CDR3 extends over 16 amino acids. CDR3 nucleotide sequence: TGTGCCAGCTCACCTCCCTTTAGCGGGACAGCAGATACGCAGTATTTT. It codes for CASSPPFSGTADTQYF.

The chain joins TRBV7-2 to TRBJ2-3, with D possibly matching TRBD2 (6 bases). This CDR3 comprises 15 residues. V lost 1 base, J lost 1 base, and 9 bases lay in between. Germline V gives CDR1 SGHTA, CDR2 FQGNSA. Here the CDR3 reads CASSLERRGTDTQYF. The CDR3 bases are TGTGCCAGCAGCTTAGAGCGGAGGGGCACAGATACGCAGTATTTT.

The chain has TRBV6-1 and TRBJ2-3; TRBD1 is a possible D gene (5 bases). Germline V CDR1 and CDR2: MNHNS, SASEGT. The length of the CDR3 is 15 residues. Trimming removed 4 bases at V and 6 bases at J, with 17 bases between. The CDR3 nucleotides read TGTGCCAGCAGTGGATTGGTCAGGGAAGGTGATACGCAGTATTTT. Its protein product is CASSGLVREGDTQYF.

J is TRBJ1-2 and V is TRBV15; D remains unclear. Trimming removed 2 bases from V and 1 base from J, with 8 bases in between. The CDR3 has 14 residues. Germline CDR1 and CDR2: LNHNV and YYDKDF (reference sequence). The CDR3 DNA reads TGTGCCACCAGCAGAACTGGAATTAACTATGGCTACACCTTC. Encoded protein: CATSRTGINYGYTF.

This clonotype was seen many times. The chain carries TRBV12-3 or TRBV12-4 and TRBJ2-7; 9 bases align to TRBD1. The CDR3 extends over 14 amino acids. Losses at the gene ends were 8 bases for V and 2 bases for J; bases not matched to a gene: 7. The CDR3 coding sequence is TGTGCCAGCCAAAAGACAGGGGGAGCCTACGAGCAGTACTTC. It codes for CASQKTGGAYEQYF.

CDR3 amino acids: CASSKRQEPARGYEQYF. The CDR3 DNA reads as TGCGCCAGCAGCAAACGACAGGAGCCCGCCCGTGGCTACGAGCAGTACTTC. The V call is TRBV5-1, the J call TRBJ2-7; TRBD1 might be the D (6 bases). The CDR3 is 17 amino acids. V lost 4 bases, J lost 3 bases, and 23 bases lay in between. CDR1 SGHRS and CDR2 YFSETQ come from the germline V gene.

This clonotype turned up a few times. The V gene is TRBV6-2 or TRBV6-3, the J gene TRBJ1-1; tentatively, D is TRBD1 (6 bases). Germline lookup yields CDR1 MNHEY and CDR2 SVGEGT. The CDR3 covers 11 residues. Trimming stripped 4 bases from V and 10 bases from J, with 10 bases between. The CDR3 region is CASSSQGGAFF. The CDR3 region has the DNA TGTGCCAGCAGTTCACAGGGTGGAGCTTTCTTT.

There are a few counts of this clonotype. This chain joins TRBV7-8 and TRBJ2-5, with 10 bases matching TRBD1. Germline V CDR1 and CDR2: SGHVS, FQNEAQ. V was clipped by 1 base and J by 5 bases; unmatched bases: 4. CDR3 length equals 15 residues. CDR3 sequence reads: CASSLGDRGGETQYF. The CDR3 DNA is TGTGCCAGCAGCTTAGGGGACAGGGGAGGGGAGACCCAGTACTTC.

The chain has TRBV20-1 and TRBJ2-2, with 7 bases fitting TRBD2. Germline V gene sequence: CDR1 DFQATT, CDR2 SNEGSKA (reference sequence). Unmatched junction bases numbered 17, after V lost 3 bases and J lost 4 bases. The CDR3 runs 18 residues. The DNA of the CDR3 is TGCAGTGCTAGGGCCCTACTCGGACACCCGGGAGGCACCGGGGAGCTGTTTTTT. Amino acids: CSARALLGHPGGTGELFF.

The chain links TRBV6-2 or TRBV6-3 to TRBJ2-1; 7 nucleotides match TRBD2. The junction had 15 bases not matched to a gene; V was cut back by 1 base and J by 0 bases. CDR3 length: 20 amino acids. Germline-derived CDR1 and CDR2 are MNHEY and SVGEGT. CDR3 nucleotides: TGTGCCAGCAGTTACTTAACTAGCGCCGACCCTAGGGGCTCCTACAATGAGCAGTTCTTC. Its translation is CASSYLTSADPRGSYNEQFF.

This clonotype occurred a few times. The gene calls are TRBV14 and TRBJ1-6; D is possibly TRBD1 (6 bases). Trimming removed 1 base at V and 9 bases at J, with 13 bases between. The CDR3 is made up of 15 amino acids. Germline V gene data show CDR1 as SGHDN and CDR2 as FVKESK. CDR3 nucleotide sequence: TGTGCCAGCAGCCAAGCCGGGACATCGGGTTCACCCCTCCACTTT. Translating it yields CASSQAGTSGSPLHF.

In its sample, this clonotype was seen a few times. The rearrangement links TRBV5-1 to TRBJ1-1; 10 positions match TRBD1. Germline V gene data show CDR1 as SGHRS and CDR2 as YFSETQ. The CDR3 consists of 15 residues. V shed 0 bases and J 4 bases; nucleotides not matched to a gene: 3. CDR3 sequence: CASSLEDRGFTEAFF. The CDR3, as DNA: TGCGCCAGCAGCTTGGAGGACAGGGGGTTCACTGAAGCTTTCTTT.

This sequence joins TRBV5-1 and TRBJ2-5, with D uncertain. Germline V gene lookup returns CDR1 SGHRS and CDR2 YFSETQ. V lost 7 bases and J lost 0, with 7 bases in between. This CDR3 has 12 amino acids. For the CDR3, the DNA is TGCGCCAGCCAGATAAACCAAGAGACCCAGTACTTC. Translation: CASQINQETQYF.

This clonotype has only one observation. The CDR3, as DNA: TGCAGTGCTGGACAGGGCGACGGGGAGCTGTTTTTT. It codes for CSAGQGDGELFF. The rearrangement joins TRBV20-1 to TRBJ2-2, with 8 bases aligning to TRBD1. The V gene end was trimmed by 5 bases and the J gene end by 7 bases; junction bases not matched to a gene: 3. Germline CDR1 is DFQATT and CDR2 is SNEGSKA (reference sequence). The CDR3 consists of 12 residues.

This clonotype was picked up a small number of times. The rearrangement joins TRBV4-3 to TRBJ2-5; D may be TRBD1 or TRBD2 (6 bases each). V lost 1 base and J 4 bases, leaving 16 bases between the germline ends. The CDR3 runs to 16 residues. Germline V CDR1 and CDR2: LGHNA, YSLEER. CDR3 protein: CASSQGWSGGGETQYF. The CDR3, as DNA: TGCGCCAGCAGCCAAGGGTGGTCCGGGGGCGGAGAGACCCAGTACTTC.

The CDR3 loop is CASRFQGELFF. CDR3 nucleotides: TGTGCCAGCAGATTTCAGGGGGAGCTGTTTTTT. This chain joins TRBV7-9 and TRBJ2-2; D unclear. Germline V lookup: CDR1 SEHNR, CDR2 FQNEAQ (reference sequence). The germline V and J ends were trimmed by 6 bases and 8 bases, with 7 bases remaining between them. The CDR3 sequence is 11 residues long. Filled out from reference TRBV7-9 and TRBJ2-2, the complete variable domain reads DTGVSQNPRHKITKRGQNVTFRCDPISEHNRLYWYRQTLGQGPEFLTYFQNEAQLEKSRLLSDRFSAERPKGSFSTLEIQRTEQGDSAMYLCASRFQGELFFGEGSRLTVL.

This clonotype was seen more than once but under ten times. The V gene is TRBV3-1, the J gene TRBJ2-3; TRBD2 matches at 12 bases. This CDR3 is built from 22 residues. CDR1 and CDR2 (germline): LGHDT, YNNKEL (reference sequence). J gave up 2 bases and V 0 bases, and 18 bases lay outside the gene matches. The CDR3 region is CASSQDLPTSGGPLRHTDTQYF. CDR3 nucleotide sequence: TGTGCCAGCAGCCAAGACCTCCCGACTAGCGGGGGCCCTCTAAGACACACAGATACGCAGTATTTT.